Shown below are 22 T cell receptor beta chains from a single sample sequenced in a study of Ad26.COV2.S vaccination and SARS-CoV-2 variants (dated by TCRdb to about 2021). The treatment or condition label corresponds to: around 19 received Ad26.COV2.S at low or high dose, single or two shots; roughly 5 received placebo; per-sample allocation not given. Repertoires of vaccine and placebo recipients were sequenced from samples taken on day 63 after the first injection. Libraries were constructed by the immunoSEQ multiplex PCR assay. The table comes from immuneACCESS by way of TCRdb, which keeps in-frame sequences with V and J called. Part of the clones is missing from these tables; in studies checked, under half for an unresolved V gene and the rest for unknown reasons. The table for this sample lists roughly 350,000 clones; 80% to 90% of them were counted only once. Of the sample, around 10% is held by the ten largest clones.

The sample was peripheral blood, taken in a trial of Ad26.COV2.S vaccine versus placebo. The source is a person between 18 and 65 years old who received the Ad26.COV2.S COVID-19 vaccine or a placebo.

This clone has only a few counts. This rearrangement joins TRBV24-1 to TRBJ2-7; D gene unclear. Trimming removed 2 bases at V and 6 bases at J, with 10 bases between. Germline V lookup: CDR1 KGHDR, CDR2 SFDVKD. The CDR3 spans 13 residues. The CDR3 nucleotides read TGTGCCACCAGTGATTACCGACCCCCCGAGCAGTACTTC. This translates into CATSDYRPPEQYF.

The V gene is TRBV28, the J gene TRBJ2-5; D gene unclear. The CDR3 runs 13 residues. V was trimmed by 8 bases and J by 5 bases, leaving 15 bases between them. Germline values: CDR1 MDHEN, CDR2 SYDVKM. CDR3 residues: CASGLKSRETQYF. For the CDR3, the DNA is TGTGCCAGCGGCCTAAAATCTCGGGAGACCCAGTACTTC.

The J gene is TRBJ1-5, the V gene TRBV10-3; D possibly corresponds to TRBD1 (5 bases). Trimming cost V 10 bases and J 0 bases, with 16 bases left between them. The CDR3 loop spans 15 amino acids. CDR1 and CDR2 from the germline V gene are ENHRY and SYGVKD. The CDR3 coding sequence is TGTGCCACCGGGGACGGCATTTATAGCAATCAGCCCCAGCATTTT. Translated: CATGDGIYSNQPQHF.

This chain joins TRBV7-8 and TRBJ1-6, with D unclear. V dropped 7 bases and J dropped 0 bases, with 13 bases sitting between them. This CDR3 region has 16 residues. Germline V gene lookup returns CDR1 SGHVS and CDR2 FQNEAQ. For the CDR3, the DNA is TGTGCCAGCATAAACTCCCGGAGCTCCTATAATTCACCCCTCCACTTT. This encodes CASINSRSSYNSPLHF.

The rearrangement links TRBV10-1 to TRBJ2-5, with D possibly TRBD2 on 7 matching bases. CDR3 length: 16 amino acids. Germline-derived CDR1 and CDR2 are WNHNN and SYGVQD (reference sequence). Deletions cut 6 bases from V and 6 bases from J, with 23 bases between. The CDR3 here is CASRGGRRGSSKTQYF. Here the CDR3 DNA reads TGCGCCAGCAGGGGGGGGCGCCGAGGGTCGTCGAAGACCCAGTACTTC.

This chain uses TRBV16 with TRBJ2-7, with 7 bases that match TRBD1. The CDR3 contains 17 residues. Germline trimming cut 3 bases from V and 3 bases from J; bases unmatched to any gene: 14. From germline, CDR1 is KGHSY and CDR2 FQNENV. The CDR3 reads CASSHPGQAKVSYEQYF. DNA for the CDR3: TGTGCCAGCAGCCATCCCGGACAGGCCAAGGTCAGCTACGAGCAGTACTTC.

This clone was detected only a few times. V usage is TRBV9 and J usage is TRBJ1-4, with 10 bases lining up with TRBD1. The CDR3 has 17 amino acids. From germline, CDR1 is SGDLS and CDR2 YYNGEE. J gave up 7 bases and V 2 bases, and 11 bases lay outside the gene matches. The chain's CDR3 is CASSVGDRGRIGEKLFF. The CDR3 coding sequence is TGTGCCAGCAGCGTGGGCGACAGGGGGCGAATCGGTGAAAAACTGTTTTTT.

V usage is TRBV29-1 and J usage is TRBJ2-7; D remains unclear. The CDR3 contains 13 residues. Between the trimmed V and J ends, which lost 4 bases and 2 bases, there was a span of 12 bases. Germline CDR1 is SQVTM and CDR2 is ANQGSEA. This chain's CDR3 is CSVVGNQPYEQYF. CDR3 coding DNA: TGCAGCGTTGTGGGCAATCAGCCCTACGAGCAGTACTTC.

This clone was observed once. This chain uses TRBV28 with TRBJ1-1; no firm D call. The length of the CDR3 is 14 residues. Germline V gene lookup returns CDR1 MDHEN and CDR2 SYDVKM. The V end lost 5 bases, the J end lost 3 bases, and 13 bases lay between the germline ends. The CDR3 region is CASSPTSSHTEAFF. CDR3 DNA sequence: TGTGCCAGCAGTCCTACCTCCAGCCACACTGAAGCTTTCTTT.

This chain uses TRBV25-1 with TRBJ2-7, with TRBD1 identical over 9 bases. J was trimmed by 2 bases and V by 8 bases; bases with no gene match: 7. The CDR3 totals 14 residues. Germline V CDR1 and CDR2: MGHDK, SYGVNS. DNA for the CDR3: TGTGCCAGCCGTCGGACAGGGGAAACCTACGAGCAGTACTTC. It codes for CASRRTGETYEQYF.

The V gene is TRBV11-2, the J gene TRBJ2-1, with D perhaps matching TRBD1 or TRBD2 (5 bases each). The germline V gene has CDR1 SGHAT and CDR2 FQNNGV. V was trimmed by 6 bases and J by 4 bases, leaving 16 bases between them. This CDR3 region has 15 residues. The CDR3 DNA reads TGTGCCAGCAGTCCCGGGACGGACTTTTACAATGAGCAGTTCTTC. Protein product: CASSPGTDFYNEQFF.

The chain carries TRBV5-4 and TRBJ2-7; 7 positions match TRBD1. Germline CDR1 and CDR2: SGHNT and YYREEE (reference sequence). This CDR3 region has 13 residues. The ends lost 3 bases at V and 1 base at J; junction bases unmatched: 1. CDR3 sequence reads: CASSSDRSYEQYF. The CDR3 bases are TGTGCCAGCAGCTCGGACAGGTCCTACGAGCAGTACTTC. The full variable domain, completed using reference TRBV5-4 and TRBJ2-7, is ETGVTQSPTHLIKTRGQQVTLRCSSQSGHNTVSWYQQALGQGPQFIFQYYREEENGRGNFPPRFSGLQFPNYSSELNVNALELDDSALYLCASSSDRSYEQYFGPGTRLTVT.

The CDR3 protein is CASSLGPRNGNQPQHF. The CDR3 bases are TGTGCCAGCAGCTTAGGACCCAGGAATGGCAATCAGCCCCAGCATTTT. J is TRBJ1-5 and V is TRBV7-2; D uncertain. This CDR3 contains 16 residues. Germline assignment: CDR1 SGHTA and CDR2 FQGNSA. V was cut by 1 base and J by 2 bases, with 12 bases left in between.

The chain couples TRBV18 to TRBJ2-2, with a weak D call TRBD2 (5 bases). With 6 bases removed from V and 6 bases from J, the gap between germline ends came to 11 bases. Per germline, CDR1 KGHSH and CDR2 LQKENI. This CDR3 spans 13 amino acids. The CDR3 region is CASSMGSAGELFF. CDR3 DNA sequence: TGTGCCAGCTCCATGGGGAGTGCCGGGGAGCTGTTTTTT.

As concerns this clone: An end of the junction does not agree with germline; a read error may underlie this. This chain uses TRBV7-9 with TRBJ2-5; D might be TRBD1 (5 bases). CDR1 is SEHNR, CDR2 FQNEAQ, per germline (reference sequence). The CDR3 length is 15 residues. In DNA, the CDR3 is TGTGCCAGCAGCGTAGCAGGGCAGAAACAAGAGACCCAGTACTTC. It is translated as CASSVAGQKQETQYF.

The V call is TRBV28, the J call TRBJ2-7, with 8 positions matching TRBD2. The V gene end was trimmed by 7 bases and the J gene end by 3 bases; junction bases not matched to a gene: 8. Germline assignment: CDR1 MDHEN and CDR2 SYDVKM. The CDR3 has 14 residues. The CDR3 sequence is CASTERGPFYEQYF. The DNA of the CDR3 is TGTGCCAGCACAGAGCGGGGGCCTTTCTACGAGCAGTACTTC.

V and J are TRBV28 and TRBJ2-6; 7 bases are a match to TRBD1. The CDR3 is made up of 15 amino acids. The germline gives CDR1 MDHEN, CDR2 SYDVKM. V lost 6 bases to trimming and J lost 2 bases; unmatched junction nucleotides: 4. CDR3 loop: CASRLQGTGANVLTF. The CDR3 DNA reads TGTGCCAGCAGACTACAGGGGACTGGGGCCAACGTCCTGACTTTC.

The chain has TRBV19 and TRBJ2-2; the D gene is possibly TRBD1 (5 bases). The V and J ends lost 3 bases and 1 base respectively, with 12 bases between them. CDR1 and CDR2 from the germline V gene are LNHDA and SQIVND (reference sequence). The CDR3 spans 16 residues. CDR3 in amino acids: CASSMRQGGNTGELFF. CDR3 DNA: TGTGCCAGTAGTATGAGGCAGGGCGGGAACACCGGGGAGCTGTTTTTT.

Written as DNA, the CDR3 is TGTGCCAGCAGTTACTCGGGACAGATTCAGCCCCAGCATTTT. This translates into CASSYSGQIQPQHF. This rearrangement joins TRBV6-2 or TRBV6-3 to TRBJ1-5; TRBD1 matches 7 bases. V shed 0 bases, J shed 6 bases, and the junction held 2 bases outside the gene matches. CDR1 MNHEY and CDR2 SVGEGT come from the germline V gene. The CDR3 is made up of 14 amino acids.

Here the CDR3 DNA reads TGTGCCAGTAGTATCGAAAACAATGACAATGAGCAGTTCTTC. Its translation: CASSIENNDNEQFF. The gene calls are TRBV19 and TRBJ2-1, with unresolved D. The germline CDR1 and CDR2 sequences are LNHDA and SQIVND (reference sequence). Trimming shortened V by 3 bases and J by 5 bases, and 11 bases separated the two germline ends. This CDR3 comprises 14 residues.

The CDR3 loop is CATGGNTGELFF. In DNA form, the CDR3 reads TGTGCAACAGGGGGCAACACCGGGGAGCTGTTTTTT. V gene TRBV12-3 or TRBV12-4 combines with J gene TRBJ2-2; 9 bases are shared with TRBD1. The CDR3 is 12 amino acids.

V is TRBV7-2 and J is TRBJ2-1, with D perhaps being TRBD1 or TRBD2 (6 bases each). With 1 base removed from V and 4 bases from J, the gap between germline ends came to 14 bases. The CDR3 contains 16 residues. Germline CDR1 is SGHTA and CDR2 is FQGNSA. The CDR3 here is CASSLVVGGQYNEQFF. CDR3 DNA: TGTGCCAGCAGCTTAGTAGTTGGGGGGCAGTACAATGAGCAGTTCTTC.